This passage covers 29 T cell receptor beta chains from one sample sequenced in a study of persistence of HIV-infected CD4 T cells. Cells were stimulated with CMV-infected fibroblast lysates at about 9.4 ug/mL. CD40L/CD69 double-negative CD45RO-high memory CD4+ T cells were collected. The libraries were made with immunoSEQ version 4 in survey mode. Produced via immunoSEQ multiplex PCR; TCRdb's table is partial and in-frame only. Among some 30,000 clones listed, around 80% were seen once. Antigen specificity for these receptors is unknown. The sequencing used CD4+ T cells sorted from PBMCs after roughly 18-hour stimulation, collected from a patient who received antiretroviral therapy. These receptors were taken from an adult woman with HIV who was CMV-seropositive.

The chain employs TRBV6-5 and TRBJ1-3; perhaps TRBD1 as D (5 bases). The CDR3 is made up of 15 amino acids. CDR1 is MNHEY, CDR2 SVGAGI, per germline. The germline V and J ends were trimmed by 8 bases and 3 bases, with 17 bases remaining between them. Written as DNA, the CDR3 is TGTGCCAGCCCGACGAGGGGCGAGGTTGGAAACACCATATATTTT. Translated: CASPTRGEVGNTIYF.

The rearrangement uses TRBV18 and TRBJ2-3; D may be TRBD2 (5 bases). Germline CDR1 KGHSH, CDR2 LQKENI. Between the trimmed V and J ends, which lost 6 bases and 1 base, there was a span of 11 bases. The CDR3 has 14 amino acids. The CDR3 sequence is CASSLTGGTDTQYF. The CDR3 coding sequence is TGTGCCAGCTCCCTCACCGGGGGCACAGATACGCAGTATTTT.

CDR3: CASDRGLETQYF. For the CDR3, the DNA is TGTGCCAGCGACAGGGGTTTGGAGACCCAGTACTTC. The V gene is TRBV2, the J gene TRBJ2-5; TRBD1 matches 8 bases. This CDR3 spans 12 amino acids. Germline assignment: CDR1 SNHLY and CDR2 FYNNEI. V lost 8 bases, J lost 5 bases, and 4 bases stayed unmatched.

The rearrangement joins TRBV5-5 to TRBJ2-1; D ambiguous. This CDR3 spans 14 amino acids. With 2 bases removed from V and 5 bases from J, the gap between germline ends came to 11 bases. Per germline, CDR1 SGHKS and CDR2 YYEKEE (reference sequence). CDR3 amino acids: CASSLEQIHNEQFF. The CDR3 nucleotides read TGTGCCAGCAGCTTAGAACAGATACACAATGAGCAGTTCTTC.

The sample holds a few counts of this clone. In nucleotides, the CDR3 is TGCGCCAGCAGCCCGGACAGGGTGGGAAACACCATATATTTT. Protein product: CASSPDRVGNTIYF. The chain couples TRBV5-1 to TRBJ1-3; 8 bases line up with TRBD1. Trimming at V came to 4 bases and at J to 4 bases, leaving 4 bases not matched to a gene. Germline CDR1 and CDR2: SGHRS and YFSETQ. The length of the CDR3 is 14 residues.

The chain combines TRBV5-8 with TRBJ2-4; 9 nucleotides match TRBD1. CDR1 SGHTS and CDR2 YDEGEE come from the germline V gene. V gave up 7 bases and J gave up 7 bases; unmatched junction bases: 6. The CDR3 contains 13 residues. The CDR3 nucleotides are TGTGCCAGCGGAACAGGGGGCCGGAACATTCAGTACTTC. Amino acids: CASGTGGRNIQYF. The whole variable domain, filled in from reference TRBV5-8 and TRBJ2-4, reads EAGVTQSPTHLIKTRGQQATLRCSPISGHTSVYWYQQALGLGLQFLLWYDEGEERNRGNFPPRFSGRQFPNYSSELNVNALELEDSALYLCASGTGGRNIQYFGAGTRLSVL.

The chain carries TRBV6-5 and TRBJ1-5; 8 positions agree with TRBD1. Trimming cost V 7 bases and J 6 bases; bases outside gene matches: 5. The CDR3 spans 13 residues. The V gene's germline CDR1 is MNHEY and CDR2 SVGAGI. The CDR3: CASTGGVTQPQHF. As DNA, the CDR3 is TGTGCCAGCACAGGGGGCGTAACTCAGCCCCAGCATTTT.

V gene TRBV10-1 combines with J gene TRBJ1-1; D is perhaps TRBD1 (5 bases). The germline V and J ends were trimmed by 2 bases and 1 base, with 11 bases remaining between them. The germline gives CDR1 WNHNN, CDR2 SYGVQD (reference sequence). This CDR3 has 15 amino acids. The DNA of the CDR3 is TGCGCCAGCAGTGAGAGGAAGGGGAAGAACACTGAAGCTTTCTTT. Translation: CASSERKGKNTEAFF.

This sequence joins TRBV5-1 and TRBJ2-5; D gene ambiguous. The length of the CDR3 is 14 residues. Trimming removed 0 bases at V and 2 bases at J, with 8 bases between. Germline CDR1 reads SGHRS; CDR2 reads YFSETQ. The CDR3 sequence: CASSLGWLQETQYF. The CDR3, as DNA: TGCGCCAGCAGCTTGGGGTGGTTACAAGAGACCCAGTACTTC.

The chain has TRBV19 and TRBJ1-1; no reliable D call. Deletions cut 6 bases from V and 1 base from J, with 12 bases between. The CDR3 consists of 14 residues. The germline gives CDR1 LNHDA, CDR2 SQIVND (reference sequence). The CDR3 region is CASSPSHRNTEAFF. DNA of the CDR3: TGTGCCAGTAGCCCGTCTCATCGGAACACTGAAGCTTTCTTT.

In its sample, this clone ranks as medium-sized. V usage is TRBV5-1 and J usage is TRBJ1-1, with no clear D. Looked up from germline, CDR1 is SGHRS and CDR2 is YFSETQ. Trimming shortened V by 4 bases and J by 2 bases, and 12 bases separated the two germline ends. This CDR3 has 14 residues. The CDR3 DNA follows: TGCGCCAGCAGCCCGTCCGCGGCAAACACTGAAGCTTTCTTT. Translating gives CASSPSAANTEAFF.

This clone was seen once. This chain uses TRBV7-9 with TRBJ1-1; D gene uncertain. V lost 5 bases and J 2 bases, leaving 9 bases between the germline ends. Germline-derived CDR1 and CDR2 are SEHNR and FQNEAQ (reference sequence). This CDR3 contains 13 residues. The CDR3 spells CASSARQNTEAFF. As DNA, the CDR3 is TGTGCCAGCAGCGCCCGACAAAACACTGAAGCTTTCTTT.

V is TRBV18 and J is TRBJ1-1; D unresolved. Germline V CDR1 and CDR2: KGHSH, LQKENI. Trimming stripped 2 bases from V and 1 base from J, with 11 bases between. The CDR3 consists of 15 residues. CDR3 sequence (DNA): TGTGCCAGCTCACCAAGGACGGACCGGAACACTGAAGCTTTCTTT. Translated, it gives CASSPRTDRNTEAFF.

The V call is TRBV5-1, the J call TRBJ2-6, with 7 bases that match TRBD1. The CDR3 has 18 residues. The junction had 6 bases not matched to a gene; V was cut back by 0 bases and J by 0 bases. Germline assignment: CDR1 SGHRS and CDR2 YFSETQ. CDR3 bases: TGCGCCAGCAGCTTGGTTCCAGGGGGAAGCTCTGGGGCCAACGTCCTGACTTTC. It translates to CASSLVPGGSSGANVLTF.

This chain uses TRBV5-1 with TRBJ1-4, with 10 bases fitting TRBD1. Germline CDR1 SGHRS, CDR2 YFSETQ. V was clipped by 5 bases and J by 6 bases; unmatched bases: 7. The CDR3 totals 15 residues. CDR3 in DNA: TGCGCCAGCAGACAATCCGGGACAGGGGATGAAAAACTGTTTTTT. Its protein is CASRQSGTGDEKLFF.

This sequence joins TRBV7-6 and TRBJ2-1; D gene uncertain. This CDR3 is 12 amino acids long. From germline, CDR1 is SGHVS and CDR2 FNYEAQ. V was trimmed by 5 bases and J by 4 bases, leaving 6 bases between them. The CDR3 loop is CASSAGYNEQFF. In DNA form, the CDR3 reads TGTGCCAGCAGCGCCGGGTACAATGAGCAGTTCTTC.

This rearrangement joins TRBV5-6 to TRBJ1-2, with D unresolved. The germline V gene encodes CDR1 SGHDT and CDR2 YYEEEE. V gave up 7 bases and J gave up 2 bases, with 21 bases separating them. CDR3 length equals 16 residues. The CDR3 sequence: CASAPVGENLNYGYTF. As DNA, the CDR3 is TGTGCCAGCGCACCGGTGGGAGAAAATTTAAACTATGGCTACACCTTC.

The V call is TRBV5-1, the J call TRBJ1-3, with 10 bases that match TRBD1. This CDR3 spans 21 amino acids. After removal of 4 bases from V and 0 bases from J, the junction contained 19 bases not matched to a gene. The V gene's germline CDR1 is SGHRS and CDR2 YFSETQ. As DNA, the CDR3 is TGCGCCAGCAGCCTTCTGAGACCCGGGACAGGGGCAACCCCCTCTGGAAACACCATATATTTT. This codes for CASSLLRPGTGATPSGNTIYF.

This clone has more than one count but fewer than ten. The CDR3: CASSTTQGAGELFF. The CDR3 DNA follows: TGTGCCAGCAGTACGACACAGGGGGCCGGGGAGCTGTTTTTT. The genes are TRBV27 and TRBJ2-2, with 8 bases matching TRBD1. The germline CDR1 and CDR2 sequences are MNHEY and SMNVEV (reference sequence). J was trimmed by 6 bases and V by 5 bases; bases with no gene match: 5. The CDR3 runs 14 residues.

J is TRBJ1-1 and V is TRBV9, with D hard to call. Looked up from germline, CDR1 is SGDLS and CDR2 is YYNGEE. V lost 1 base and J 4 bases, leaving 11 bases between the germline ends. The CDR3 length is 14 residues. The CDR3 sequence is CASSVRVSGTEAFF. The CDR3 DNA is TGTGCCAGCAGCGTACGCGTCAGTGGCACTGAAGCTTTCTTT.

V is TRBV10-3 and J is TRBJ2-2; perhaps D is TRBD1 or TRBD2 (5 bases each). There are 18 residues in the CDR3. The germline V gene has CDR1 ENHRY and CDR2 SYGVKD. The V end was cut by 4 bases, the J end by 1 base, with 19 bases between. The CDR3 nucleotides are TGTGCCATCAGTGCTATAAATTCCGGGACGTGGAACACCGGGGAGCTGTTTTTT. As protein: CAISAINSGTWNTGELFF.

The chain uses TRBV6-5 and TRBJ1-1, with D unresolved. The germline gives CDR1 MNHEY, CDR2 SVGAGI. The V gene lost 5 bases and the J gene lost 6 bases, with 13 bases spanning the gap. The CDR3 contains 13 residues. In DNA form, the CDR3 reads TGTGCCAGCAGTAAACCGTCGGTCGCTGAAGCTTTCTTT. This translates into CASSKPSVAEAFF.

The chain carries TRBV19 and TRBJ1-6, with a possible D match to TRBD1 (5 bases). The CDR3 covers 13 residues. V shed 7 bases and J shed 10 bases, with 14 bases lying between them. Germline CDR1 reads LNHDA; CDR2 reads SQIVND (reference sequence). CDR3 bases: TGTGCCAGTAAGGAGGGGAAAGAATCACCCCTCCACTTT. Residues: CASKEGKESPLHF.

The chain uses TRBV30 and TRBJ2-5; no firm D call. Germline V gene data show CDR1 as GTSNPN and CDR2 as SVGIG (reference sequence). The V gene lost 0 bases and the J gene lost 4 bases, with 9 bases spanning the gap. The CDR3 consists of 13 residues. DNA of the CDR3: TGTGCCTGGAGTGTATTACGTGGAGAGACCCAGTACTTC. Its translation is CAWSVLRGETQYF.

V is TRBV6-5 and J is TRBJ1-2, with D unresolved. V gave up 6 bases and J gave up 4 bases, with 18 bases separating them. Germline CDR1 and CDR2: MNHEY and SVGAGI. This CDR3 is 15 amino acids long. In nucleotides, the CDR3 is TGTGCCAGCAGGGGAGGGTCAGAGAACCTCTATGGCTACACCTTC. It yields the protein CASRGGSENLYGYTF.

V usage is TRBV6-5 and J usage is TRBJ2-7; 9 bases align to TRBD1. The trim removed 6 bases at V and 3 bases at J, leaving 3 bases unmatched. Germline CDR1 MNHEY, CDR2 SVGAGI. This CDR3 has 13 residues. This CDR3 reads CASSQTGGYEQYF. The CDR3 DNA reads TGTGCCAGCAGCCAGACAGGGGGCTACGAGCAGTACTTC.

The chain recombines TRBV6-5 with TRBJ2-3, with D possibly matching TRBD1 (6 bases). The germline V and J ends were trimmed by 7 bases and 1 base, with 15 bases remaining between them. The CDR3 has 15 residues. The V gene's germline CDR1 is MNHEY and CDR2 SVGAGI. CDR3 nucleotides: TGTGCCAGCAAAAAGGAAGGGGGTCGCACAGATACGCAGTATTTT. Protein: CASKKEGGRTDTQYF.

The chain has TRBV28 and TRBJ2-5, with 7 bases matching TRBD2. The germline CDR1 and CDR2 sequences are MDHEN and SYDVKM. The CDR3 consists of 15 residues. Trimming cost V 4 bases and J 5 bases; bases outside gene matches: 10. The CDR3, as DNA: TGTGCCAGCAGTTCTCTGACGGGAGGTGCGGAGACCCAGTACTTC. This translates into CASSSLTGGAETQYF.

CDR3 residues: CAISERKRGAYNEQFF. In DNA form, the CDR3 reads TGTGCCATCAGTGAGAGAAAGCGGGGGGCTTACAATGAGCAGTTCTTC. This chain connects TRBV10-3 to TRBJ2-1; 9 bases are shared with TRBD2. V lost 2 bases, J lost 4 bases, and 6 bases stayed unmatched. Germline lookup yields CDR1 ENHRY and CDR2 SYGVKD. The CDR3 is 16 residues long.